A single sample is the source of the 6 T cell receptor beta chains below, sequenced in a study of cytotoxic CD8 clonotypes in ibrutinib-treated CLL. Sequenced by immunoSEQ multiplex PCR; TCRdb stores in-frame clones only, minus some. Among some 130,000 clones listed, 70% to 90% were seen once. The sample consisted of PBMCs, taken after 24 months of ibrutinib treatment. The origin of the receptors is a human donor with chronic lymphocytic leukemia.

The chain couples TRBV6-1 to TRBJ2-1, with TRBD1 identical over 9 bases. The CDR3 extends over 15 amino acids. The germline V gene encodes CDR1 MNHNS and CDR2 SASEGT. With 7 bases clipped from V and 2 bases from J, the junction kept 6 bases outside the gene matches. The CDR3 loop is CASIPDRGAYNEQFF. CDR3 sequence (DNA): TGTGCCAGCATCCCGGACAGGGGTGCCTACAATGAGCAGTTCTTC.

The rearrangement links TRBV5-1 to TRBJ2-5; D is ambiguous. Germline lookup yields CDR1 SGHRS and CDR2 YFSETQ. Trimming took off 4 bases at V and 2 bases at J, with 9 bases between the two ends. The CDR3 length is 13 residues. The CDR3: CASSPTVQETQYF. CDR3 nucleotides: TGCGCCAGCAGCCCGACGGTACAAGAGACCCAGTACTTC.

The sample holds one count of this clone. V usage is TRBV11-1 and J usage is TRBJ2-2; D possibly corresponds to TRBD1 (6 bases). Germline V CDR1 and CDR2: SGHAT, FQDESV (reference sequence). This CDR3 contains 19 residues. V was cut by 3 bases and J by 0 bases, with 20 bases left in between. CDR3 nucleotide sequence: TGTGCCAGCAGCTTCCATGGGGGCGCCCTATACCCGAACACCGGGGAGCTGTTTTTT. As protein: CASSFHGGALYPNTGELFF.

CDR3 loop: CAWSARTGLSAEAFF. The DNA of the CDR3 is TGTGCCTGGAGTGCCAGGACAGGGTTGTCAGCCGAAGCTTTCTTT. V usage is TRBV30 and J usage is TRBJ1-1, with TRBD1 identical over 8 bases. The CDR3 has 15 residues. CDR1 is GTSNPN, CDR2 SVGIG, per germline (reference sequence). V shed 1 base and J 8 bases; nucleotides not matched to a gene: 12.

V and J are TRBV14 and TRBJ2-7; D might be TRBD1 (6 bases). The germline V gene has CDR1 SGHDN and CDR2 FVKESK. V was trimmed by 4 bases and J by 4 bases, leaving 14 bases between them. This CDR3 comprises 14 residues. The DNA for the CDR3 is TGTGCCAGCAGCCGAAGCTCAAGGGGGTACGAGCAGTACTTC. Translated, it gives CASSRSSRGYEQYF.

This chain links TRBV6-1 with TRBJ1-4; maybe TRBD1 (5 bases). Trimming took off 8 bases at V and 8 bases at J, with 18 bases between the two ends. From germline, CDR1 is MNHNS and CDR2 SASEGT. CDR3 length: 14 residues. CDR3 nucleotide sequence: TGTGCCAGCCGCCAGGGTGGAAGAGGAGAAAAACTGTTTTTT. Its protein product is CASRQGGRGEKLFF.